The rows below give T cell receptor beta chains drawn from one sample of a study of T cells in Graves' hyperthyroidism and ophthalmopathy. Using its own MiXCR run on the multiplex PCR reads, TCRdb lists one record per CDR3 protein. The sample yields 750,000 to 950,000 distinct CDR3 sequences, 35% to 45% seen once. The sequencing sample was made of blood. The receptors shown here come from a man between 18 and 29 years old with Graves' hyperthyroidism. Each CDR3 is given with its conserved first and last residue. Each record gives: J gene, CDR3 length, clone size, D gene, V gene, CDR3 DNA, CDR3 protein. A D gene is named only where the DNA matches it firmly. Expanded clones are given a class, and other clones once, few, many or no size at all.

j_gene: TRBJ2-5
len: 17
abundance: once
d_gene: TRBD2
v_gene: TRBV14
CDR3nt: TGTGCCAGCAGCCAACATCGCGGTAGCGGGAACTCTAAGACCCAGTACTTC
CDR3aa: CASSQHRGSGNSKTQYF

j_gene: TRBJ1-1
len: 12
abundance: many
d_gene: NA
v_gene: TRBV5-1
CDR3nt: TGTGCCAGTAGAGTAGGGGACACTGAAGCTTTCTTT
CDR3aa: CASRVGDTEAFF

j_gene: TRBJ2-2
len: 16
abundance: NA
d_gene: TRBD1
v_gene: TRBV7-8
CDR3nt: TGTGCCAGCAGCCATCGGACAGGGAGGACCACCGGGGAGCTGTTTTTT
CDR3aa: CASSHRTGRTTGELFF

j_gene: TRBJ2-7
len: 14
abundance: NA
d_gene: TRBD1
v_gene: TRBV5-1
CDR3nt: TGCGCCAGCAGCTTGGAGACAGGGGTCTACGAGCAGTACTTC
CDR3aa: CASSLETGVYEQYF

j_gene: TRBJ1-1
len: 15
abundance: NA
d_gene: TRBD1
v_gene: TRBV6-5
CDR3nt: TGTGCCAGCAGTTACTCGACAGGGTACCACACTGAAGCTTTCTTT
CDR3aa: CASSYSTGYHTEAFF

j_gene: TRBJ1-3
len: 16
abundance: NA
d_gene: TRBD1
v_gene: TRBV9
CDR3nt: TGTGCCAGCAGCGTCACAGGGGACCTCTCTGGAAACGCCACATATTTT
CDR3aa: CASSVTGDLSGNATYF

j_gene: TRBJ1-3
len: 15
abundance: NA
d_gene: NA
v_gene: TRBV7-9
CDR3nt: TGTGCCAGCAGCGGCGGGGGACCCTCTGGAAACACCATATATTTT
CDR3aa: CASSGGGPSGNTIYF

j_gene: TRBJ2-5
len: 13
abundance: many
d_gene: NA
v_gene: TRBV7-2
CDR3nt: TGTGCCAGCAGTTACTCATCATGGGAGACCCAGTACTTC
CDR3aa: CASSYSSWETQYF

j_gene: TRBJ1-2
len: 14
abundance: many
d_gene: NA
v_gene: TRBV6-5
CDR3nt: TGTGCCAGCAGGCGGACCCCCCGGCACTATGGCTACACCTTC
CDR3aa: CASRRTPRHYGYTF

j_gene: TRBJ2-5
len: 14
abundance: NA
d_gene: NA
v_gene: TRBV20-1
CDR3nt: TGCAGTGCTAAGGACAGACCCCCACTGGAGACCCAGTACTTC
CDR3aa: CSAKDRPPLETQYF

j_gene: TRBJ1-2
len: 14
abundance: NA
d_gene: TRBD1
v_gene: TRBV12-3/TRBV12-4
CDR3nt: TGTGCCAGCAGTCCTGGACAGGGGCACTATGGCTACACCTTC
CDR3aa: CASSPGQGHYGYTF

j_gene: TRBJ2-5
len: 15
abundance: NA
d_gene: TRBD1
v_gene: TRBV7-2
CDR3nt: TGTGCCAGCAGCCTAAGGACAGGGGGCGGAGGGGCCCAGTACTTC
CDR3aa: CASSLRTGGGGAQYF

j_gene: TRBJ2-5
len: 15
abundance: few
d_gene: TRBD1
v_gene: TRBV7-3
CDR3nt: TGTGCCAGCAGCTTAGAGCACAGGGGATTGGAGACCCAGTACTTC
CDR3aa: CASSLEHRGLETQYF

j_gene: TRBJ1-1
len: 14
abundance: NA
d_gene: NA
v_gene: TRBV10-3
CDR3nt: TGTGCCATCAGTTCCCGGACAGCGAACACTGAAGCTTTCTTT
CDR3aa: CAISSRTANTEAFF

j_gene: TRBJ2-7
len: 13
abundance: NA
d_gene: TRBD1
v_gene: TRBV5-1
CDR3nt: TGCGCCAGGCCGGGACAGGGTCTGGGGGAGCAGTACTTC
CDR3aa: CARPGQGLGEQYF

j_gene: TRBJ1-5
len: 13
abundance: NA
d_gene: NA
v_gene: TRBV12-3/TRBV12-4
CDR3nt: TGTGCCAGCAACAACAGGGACAATCAGCCCCAGCATTTT
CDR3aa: CASNNRDNQPQHF

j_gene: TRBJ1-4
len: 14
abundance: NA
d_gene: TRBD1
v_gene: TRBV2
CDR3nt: TGTGCCAGCACCGAGACAGGGGGTAGAGAAAAACTGTTTTTT
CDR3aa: CASTETGGREKLFF

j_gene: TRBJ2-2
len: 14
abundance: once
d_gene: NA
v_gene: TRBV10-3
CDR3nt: TGTGCCACCTCCCCCACAAATCCAGGCGGGGAGCTGTTTTTT
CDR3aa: CATSPTNPGGELFF

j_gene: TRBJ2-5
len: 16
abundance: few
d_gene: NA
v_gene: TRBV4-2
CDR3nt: TGTGCCAGCAGCCACGGGGACAGCGGGCCCTTGGAGACCCAGTACTTC
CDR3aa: CASSHGDSGPLETQYF

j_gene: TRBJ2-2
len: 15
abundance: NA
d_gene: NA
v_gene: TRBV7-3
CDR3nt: TGTGCCAGCAGCTTAAGTGGGGCTGGCACCGGGGAGCTGTTTTTT
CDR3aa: CASSLSGAGTGELFF

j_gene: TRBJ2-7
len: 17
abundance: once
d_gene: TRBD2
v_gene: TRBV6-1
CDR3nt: TGTGCCAGCCGATTGGGGGAAGCGGGACTAGGACGCTACGAGCAGTACTTC
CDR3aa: CASRLGEAGLGRYEQYF

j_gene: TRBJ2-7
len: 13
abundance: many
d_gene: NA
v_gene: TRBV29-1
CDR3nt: TGCAGCGTTGAAGAGCCGTACTCCTACGAGCAGTACTTC
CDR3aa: CSVEEPYSYEQYF

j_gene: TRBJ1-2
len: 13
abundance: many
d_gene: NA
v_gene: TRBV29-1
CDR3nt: TGCAGCGTTCAGTCAGGGGAGGACTATGGCTACACCTTC
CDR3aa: CSVQSGEDYGYTF

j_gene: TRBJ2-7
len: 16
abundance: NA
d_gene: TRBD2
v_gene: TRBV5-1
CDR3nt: TGCGCCAGCAGCTTGGACGGCAGCGGGGGGACCAACGAGCAGTACTTC
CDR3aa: CASSLDGSGGTNEQYF

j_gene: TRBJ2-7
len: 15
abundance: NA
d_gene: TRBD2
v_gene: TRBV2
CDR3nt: TGTGCCAGCATGCCGACTAGCGGGGGGGAGTACGAGCAGTACTTC
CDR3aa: CASMPTSGGEYEQYF

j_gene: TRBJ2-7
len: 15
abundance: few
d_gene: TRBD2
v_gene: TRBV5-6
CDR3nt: TGTGCCAGCAGCTTGTGGCTAGCGGTCTCCTACGAGCAGTACTTC
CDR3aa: CASSLWLAVSYEQYF

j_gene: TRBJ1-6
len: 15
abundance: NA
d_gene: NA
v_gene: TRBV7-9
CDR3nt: TGCGCCAGCAGCCAAAATGCTGGGGGGCTGGCGGCCCTCCACTTT
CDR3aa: CASSQNAGGLAALHF

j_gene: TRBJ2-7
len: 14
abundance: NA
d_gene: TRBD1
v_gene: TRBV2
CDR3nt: TGTGCCAGCAGTGAAACAGGGGGGATCGCGGAGCAGTACTTC
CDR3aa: CASSETGGIAEQYF

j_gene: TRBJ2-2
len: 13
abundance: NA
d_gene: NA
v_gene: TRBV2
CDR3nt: TGTGCCAGCAGCATCGAACGGGGCGGGGAGCTGTTTTTT
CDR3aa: CASSIERGGELFF

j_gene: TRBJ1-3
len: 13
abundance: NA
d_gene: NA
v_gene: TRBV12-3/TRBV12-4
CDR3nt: TGTGCCAGCAGGGATCGGGGGCCAAACACCATATATTTT
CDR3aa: CASRDRGPNTIYF

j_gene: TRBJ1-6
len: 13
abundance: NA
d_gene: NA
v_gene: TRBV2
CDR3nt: TGTGCCAGCAGTTCCCAATCCGGGGGGGATCTCCACTTT
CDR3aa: CASSSQSGGDLHF

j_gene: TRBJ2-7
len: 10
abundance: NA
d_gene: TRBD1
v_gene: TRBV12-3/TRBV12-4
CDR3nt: TGTGCCAGCAGTAAGGACAGGGGGATCTTC
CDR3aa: CASSKDRGIF

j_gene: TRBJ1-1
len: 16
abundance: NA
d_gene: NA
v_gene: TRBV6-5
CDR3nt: TGTGCCAGCAGTTACTCGCGCCAGGACGTGAACACTGAAGCTTTCTTT
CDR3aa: CASSYSRQDVNTEAFF

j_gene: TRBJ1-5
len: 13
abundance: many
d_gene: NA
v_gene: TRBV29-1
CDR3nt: TGCAGCGTTAGCGGGGAGGGCAATCAGCCCCAGCATTTT
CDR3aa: CSVSGEGNQPQHF

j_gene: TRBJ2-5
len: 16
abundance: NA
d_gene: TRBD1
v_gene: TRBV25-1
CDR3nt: TGTGCCAGCAGTAAACTCGCGGGACAGGCGCAAGAGACCCAGTACTTC
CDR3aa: CASSKLAGQAQETQYF

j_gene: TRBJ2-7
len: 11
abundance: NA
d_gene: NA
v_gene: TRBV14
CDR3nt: TGTGCCAGCGGGGGGTCCCGCGAGCAGTACTTC
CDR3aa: CASGGSREQYF

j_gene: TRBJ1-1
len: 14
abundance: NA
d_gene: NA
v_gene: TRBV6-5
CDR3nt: TGTGCCAGCAGTTACACGGACAGTGGAACTGAAGCTTTCTTT
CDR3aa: CASSYTDSGTEAFF

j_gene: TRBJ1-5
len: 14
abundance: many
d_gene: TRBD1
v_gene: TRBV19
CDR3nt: TGTGCCAGTAGTGCGACAGGGGACAATCAGCCCCAGCATTTT
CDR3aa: CASSATGDNQPQHF

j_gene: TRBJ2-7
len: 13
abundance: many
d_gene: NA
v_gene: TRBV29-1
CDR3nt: TGCAGCGTTGAAGACGACGGCGAGGACGAGCAGTACTTC
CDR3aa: CSVEDDGEDEQYF

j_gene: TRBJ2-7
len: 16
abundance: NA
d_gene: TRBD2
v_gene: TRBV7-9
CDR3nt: TGTGCCAGCAGCCCTCAGGCTAGCGGGCGAGCATACGAGCTGTACTTC
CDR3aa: CASSPQASGRAYELYF